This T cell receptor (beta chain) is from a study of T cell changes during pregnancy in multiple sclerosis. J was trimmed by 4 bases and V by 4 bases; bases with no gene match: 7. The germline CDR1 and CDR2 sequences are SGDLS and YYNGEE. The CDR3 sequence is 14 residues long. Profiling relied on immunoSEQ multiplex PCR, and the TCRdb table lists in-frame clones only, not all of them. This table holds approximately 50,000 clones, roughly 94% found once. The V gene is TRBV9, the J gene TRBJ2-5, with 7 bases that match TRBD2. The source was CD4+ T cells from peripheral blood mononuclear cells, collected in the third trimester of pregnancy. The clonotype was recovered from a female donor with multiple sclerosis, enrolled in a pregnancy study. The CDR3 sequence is CASSLTAGAETQYF. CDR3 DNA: TGTGCCAGCAGCCTCACCGCGGGAGCAGAGACCCAGTACTTC.